This TCR beta chain was identified during a study of patients and donors after allogeneic stem cell transplantation. V dropped 5 bases and J dropped 8; count of bases not matched to a gene: 7. This CDR3 region has 14 residues. TCRdb analysed the RT-PCR reads with MiXCR anew, one entry per CDR3 protein. The table shows about 960,000 distinct CDR3 sequences, with under 20% occurring only once. This sequence joins TRBV12-3 or TRBV12-4 and TRBJ2-1, with 9 positions matching TRBD2. Sequencing input: blood, either unsorted or a sorted T cell fraction (not recorded which). The TCR was taken from a human donor who was either an allogeneic HSCT recipient or a stem cell or donor lymphocyte infusion donor (not recorded which). It is not recorded whose cells these are; they may come from a transplant donor. This CDR3 is CASSPSGGRDEQFF. As DNA, the CDR3 is TGTGCCAGCAGTCCCAGCGGGGGGCGCGATGAGCAGTTCTTC.